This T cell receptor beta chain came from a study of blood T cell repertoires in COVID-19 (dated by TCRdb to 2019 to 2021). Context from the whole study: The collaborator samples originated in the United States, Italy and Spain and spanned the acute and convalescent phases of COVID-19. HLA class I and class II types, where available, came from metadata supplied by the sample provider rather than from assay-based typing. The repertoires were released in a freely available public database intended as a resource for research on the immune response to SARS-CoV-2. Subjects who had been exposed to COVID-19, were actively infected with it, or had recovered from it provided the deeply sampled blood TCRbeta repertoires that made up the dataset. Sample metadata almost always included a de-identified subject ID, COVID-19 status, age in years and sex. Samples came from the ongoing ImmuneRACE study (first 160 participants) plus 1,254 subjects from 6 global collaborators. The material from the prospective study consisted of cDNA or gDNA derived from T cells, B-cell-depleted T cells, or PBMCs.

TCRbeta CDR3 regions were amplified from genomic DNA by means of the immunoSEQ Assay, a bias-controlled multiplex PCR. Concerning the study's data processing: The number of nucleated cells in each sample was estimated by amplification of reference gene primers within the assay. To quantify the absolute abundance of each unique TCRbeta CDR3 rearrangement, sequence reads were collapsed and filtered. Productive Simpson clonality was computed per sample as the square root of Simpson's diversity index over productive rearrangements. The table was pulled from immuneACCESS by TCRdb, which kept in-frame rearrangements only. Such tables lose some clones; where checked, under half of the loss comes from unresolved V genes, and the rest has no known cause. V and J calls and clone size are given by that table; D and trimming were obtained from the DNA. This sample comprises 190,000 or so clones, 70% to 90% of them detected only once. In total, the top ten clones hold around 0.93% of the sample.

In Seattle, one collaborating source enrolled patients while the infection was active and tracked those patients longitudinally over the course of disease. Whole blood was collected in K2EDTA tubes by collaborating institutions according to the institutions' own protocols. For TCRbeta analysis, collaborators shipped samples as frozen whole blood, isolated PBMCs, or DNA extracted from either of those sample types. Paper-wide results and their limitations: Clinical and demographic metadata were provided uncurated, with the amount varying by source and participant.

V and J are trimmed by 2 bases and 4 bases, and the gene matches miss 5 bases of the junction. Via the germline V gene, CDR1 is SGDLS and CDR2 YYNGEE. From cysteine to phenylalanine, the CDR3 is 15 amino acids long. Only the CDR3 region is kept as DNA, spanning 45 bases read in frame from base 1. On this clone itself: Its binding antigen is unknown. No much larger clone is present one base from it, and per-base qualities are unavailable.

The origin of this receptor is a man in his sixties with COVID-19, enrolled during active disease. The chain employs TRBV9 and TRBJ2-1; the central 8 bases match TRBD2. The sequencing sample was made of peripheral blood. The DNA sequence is TGTGCCAGCAGCGTGACTAGCGCGACTTACAATGAGCAGTTCTTC. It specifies CASSVTSATYNEQFF. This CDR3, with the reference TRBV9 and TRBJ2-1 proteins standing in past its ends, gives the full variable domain DSGVTQTPKHLITATGQRVTLRCSPRSGDLSVYWYQQSLDQGLQFLIQYYNGEERAKGNILERFSAQQFPDLHSELNLSSLELGDSALYFCASSVTSATYNEQFFGPGTRLTVL.